This entry describes one TCR beta chain. The antigen is not known. The data were taken from a study of cytomegalovirus exposure and HLA in healthy donors. Findings and limits, study-wide: Data from an earlier analysis indicated that most TCR beta V segments were productive either about 87% or about 30% of the time. Roughly even sequencing depth across donors was the assumption behind the presence/absence analyses. Analysis was carried out at a later point, and it linked a missense DCLRE1C variant to TCR beta V- and J-gene trimming.

The CDR3 spans 16 residues. With V trimmed by 4 bases and J by 7 bases, 7 bases remained unmatched. Germline assignment: CDR1 SEHNR and CDR2 FQNEAQ (reference sequence). With 60 Vbeta and 13 Jbeta primers, the PCR was carried out. Libraries were prepared by immunoSEQ multiplex PCR; TCRdb keeps only in-frame clonotypes and omits some of them. In total, the table holds 35,000 to 45,000 clones. The specimen sequenced was PBMCs. The rearrangement links TRBV7-9 to TRBJ1-6; 10 bases align to TRBD1. This clonotype originated in a male donor in good health and CMV-seronegative. CDR3 sequence (DNA): TGTGCCAGCAGCTCGAGGGCGGGACAGGGGAATTCACCCCTCCACTTT. Encoded protein: CASSSRAGQGNSPLHF. Supplemented by reference TRBV7-9 and TRBJ1-6, the full variable domain reads DTGVSQNPRHKITKRGQNVTFRCDPISEHNRLYWYRQTLGQGPEFLTYFQNEAQLEKSRLLSDRFSAERPKGSFSTLEIQRTEQGDSAMYLCASSSRAGQGNSPLHFGNGTRLTVT.